Presented here are 13 T cell receptor beta chains from one specimen sequenced in a study of blood T cell repertoires in COVID-19. Assay used: immunoSEQ multiplex PCR; TCRdb lists only in-frame clones, some missing. The table has fewer than 350,000 clones, approximately 88% seen once; the top ten hold 1.5% to 2%. Sequencing was performed on peripheral blood. Receptors originate from a woman aged 30 to 39 with COVID-19, enrolled during active disease.

The J gene is TRBJ2-3, the V gene TRBV7-2; D is undetermined. The CDR3 consists of 12 residues. Germline-derived CDR1 and CDR2 are SGHTA and FQGNSA. Trimming removed 5 bases from V and 2 bases from J, with 5 bases in between. CDR3 DNA: TGTGCCAGCAGCCCGTTCACAGATACGCAGTATTTT. It translates to CASSPFTDTQYF. The full variable domain, its missing parts supplied by reference TRBV7-2 and TRBJ2-3, is GAGVSQSPSNKVTEKGKDVELRCDPISGHTALYWYRQSLGQGLEFLIYFQGNSAPDKSGLPSDRFSAERTGGSVSTLTIQRTQQEDSAVYLCASSPFTDTQYFGPGTRLTVL.

This clone was counted a single time. CDR3 sequence (DNA): TGTGCCAGCAGCCGGGACAGGGTTCGGATCAAGAACACTGAAGCTTTCTTT. Amino acid sequence: CASSRDRVRIKNTEAFF. The rearrangement uses TRBV5-8 and TRBJ1-1; 9 bases fit TRBD1. CDR3 size: 17 residues. CDR1 SGHTS and CDR2 YDEGEE come from the germline V gene. Trimming at V came to 4 bases and at J to 1 base, leaving 11 bases not matched to a gene.

This chain joins TRBV5-5 and TRBJ2-7; D gene unclear. The CDR3 loop spans 14 amino acids. Trimming stripped 0 bases from V and 2 bases from J, with 9 bases between. Germline CDR1 and CDR2: SGHKS and YYEKEE (reference sequence). Written as DNA, the CDR3 is TGTGCCAGCAGCTTGGCCCAACTGGCCTACGAGCAGTACTTC. Protein: CASSLAQLAYEQYF.

The chain has TRBV5-1 and TRBJ1-1; weak D call: TRBD1 (5 bases). This CDR3 has 16 residues. V lost 3 bases to trimming and J lost 3 bases, with 18 bases between them. Germline loops: CDR1 SGHRS, CDR2 YFSETQ. The CDR3 nucleotides are TGCGCCAGCAGCTCGAGGGACCTTAGGAGGGACACTGAAGCTTTCTTT. It encodes CASSSRDLRRDTEAFF. The full variable domain, in which reference TRBV5-1 and TRBJ1-1 provide the parts outside the CDR3, is KAGVTQTPRYLIKTRGQQVTLSCSPISGHRSVSWYQQTPGQGLQFLFEYFSETQRNKGNFPGRFSGRQFSNSRSEMNVSTLELGDSALYLCASSSRDLRRDTEAFFGQGTRLTVV.

The chain combines TRBV5-5 with TRBJ1-2; possibly TRBD1 for D (6 bases). CDR1 is SGHKS and CDR2 is YYEKEE in the germline V gene (reference sequence). V lost 4 bases and J lost 3, with 16 bases in between. The CDR3 runs to 15 residues. CDR3 DNA: TGTGCCAGCAGCAACCGGGACACTACTTACTATGGCTACACCTTC. Amino acid sequence: CASSNRDTTYYGYTF.

The chain joins TRBV7-2 to TRBJ2-7; tentatively, D is TRBD1 (6 bases). Trimming took off 5 bases at V and 3 bases at J, with 8 bases between the two ends. There are 12 residues in the CDR3. The germline V gene has CDR1 SGHTA and CDR2 FQGNSA. The CDR3 loop reads CASSGTNYEQYV. DNA of the CDR3: TGTGCCAGCAGCGGGACAAACTACGAGCAGTACGTC.

The chain combines TRBV11-2 with TRBJ1-3, with D perhaps TRBD1 (5 bases). CDR3 size: 16 residues. The germline V gene encodes CDR1 SGHAT and CDR2 FQNNGV. The V end was cut by 4 bases, the J end by 3 bases, with 16 bases between. CDR3 nucleotide sequence: TGTGCCAGCAGCTACCGGGGCGGGGACCGTGGAAACACCATATATTTT. This encodes CASSYRGGDRGNTIYF.

The chain is built from TRBV4-1 and TRBJ1-2; 7 bases are a match to TRBD1. The ends lost 2 bases at V and 3 bases at J; junction bases unmatched: 6. Germline V gives CDR1 MGHRA, CDR2 YSYEKL. This CDR3 contains 15 residues. CDR3 DNA sequence: TGCGCCAGCAGCCAACAGGGGGGCGCGGACTATGGCTACACCTTC. Protein product: CASSQQGGADYGYTF.

This clone was detected once. The V gene is TRBV27, the J gene TRBJ1-6, with D tentatively TRBD1 (5 bases). The germline V and J ends were trimmed by 7 bases and 7 bases, with 8 bases remaining between them. The germline V gene encodes CDR1 MNHEY and CDR2 SMNVEV (reference sequence). This CDR3 spans 12 amino acids. The CDR3 DNA reads as TGTGCCAGCAAGGGGTCCAATTCACCCCTCCACTTT. Translating it yields CASKGSNSPLHF.

The V and J genes are TRBV28 and TRBJ1-5; TRBD1 is a possible D gene (6 bases). Trimming cost V 4 bases and J 4 bases, with 14 bases left between them. This CDR3 contains 15 residues. Germline-derived CDR1 and CDR2 are MDHEN and SYDVKM. CDR3 sequence: CASSSSRTANQPQHF. The CDR3 DNA sequence: TGTGCCAGCAGTTCTAGTCGGACAGCTAATCAGCCCCAGCATTTT. The full variable domain, completed using reference TRBV28 and TRBJ1-5, is DVKVTQSSRYLVKRTGEKVFLECVQDMDHENMFWYRQDPGLGLRLIYFSYDVKMKEKGDIPEGYSVSREKKERFSLILESASTNQTSMYLCASSSSRTANQPQHFGDGTRLSIL.

V is TRBV3-1 (or the pseudogene TRBV3-2) and J is TRBJ1-5; D remains unclear. Germline values: CDR1 LGHDT, CDR2 YNNKEL (reference sequence). There are 15 residues in the CDR3. V lost 4 bases and J lost 3, with 13 bases in between. The CDR3 DNA follows: TGTGCCAGCAGCCGCGGGTCAAGCCCCAATCAGCCCCAGCATTTT. It specifies CASSRGSSPNQPQHF.

The chain employs TRBV9 and TRBJ2-2; 10 bases align to TRBD2. Trimming took 3 bases from V and 5 from J; bases not matched to a gene: 4. Looked up from germline, CDR1 is SGDLS and CDR2 is YYNGEE. This CDR3 has 15 amino acids. CDR3 DNA sequence: TGTGCCAGCAGCGCCAGCGGGGGGGTAACCGGGGAGCTGTTTTTT. It specifies CASSASGGVTGELFF.

This clone was seen a handful of times. The chain combines TRBV2 with TRBJ1-4; no firm D call. This CDR3 has 13 residues. V lost 0 bases, J lost 7 bases, and 6 bases lay in between. Looked up from germline, CDR1 is SNHLY and CDR2 is FYNNEI. The CDR3 protein is CASSEATGEKLFF. The CDR3 coding sequence is TGTGCCAGCAGTGAAGCTACTGGTGAAAAACTGTTTTTT.